This T cell receptor (beta chain) was sequenced in a study of blood T cell repertoires in COVID-19. The CDR3 consists of 14 residues. V was pared by 4 bases and J by 0 bases, with 8 bases between. Germline values: CDR1 SGDLS, CDR2 YYNGEE. As originally analysed: Reference gene primer amplification in the assay estimated nucleated cell counts. The table came from immunoSEQ multiplex PCR; TCRdb's copy has only in-frame clones and leaves some out. V, J and clone size were drawn from that table, and D and trimming were deduced from the DNA. The sample records over 140,000 clones, 77% being singletons. The TCR comes from a woman aged 45 to 65 with active or convalescent COVID-19. The chain is built from TRBV9 and TRBJ1-3; D call uncertain. Sequencing was carried out using peripheral blood. CDR3: CASSNGYSGNTIYF. Here the CDR3 DNA reads TGTGCCAGCAGCAACGGGTACTCTGGAAACACCATATATTTT.